What follows describes a single T cell receptor beta chain. Seattle patients were enrolled while actively infected and followed longitudinally. In the authors' workflow: The assay estimated nucleated cells by amplifying reference gene primers. The assay was immunoSEQ multiplex PCR, and TCRdb's table has in-frame clones only and misses some. V and J calls and clone size are those listed in that table; D and trimming were worked out from the DNA. The repertoire holds tens of thousands of clones, with around 85% as singletons. The data are from a study of blood T cell repertoires in COVID-19. Whole-study context: Nucleic acid was either cDNA or gDNA, and it came from T cells, B-cell-depleted T cells, or PBMCs.

The length of the CDR3 is 16 residues. The germline gives CDR1 SGHTA, CDR2 FQGNSA. V trimming: 3 bases; J trimming: 5 bases; junction bases outside the gene matches: 8. This receptor was identified in a man aged 65 to 79 with COVID-19, enrolled during active disease. This chain links TRBV7-2 with TRBJ1-2, with 11 bases that match TRBD1. The specimen sequenced was peripheral blood. CDR3 residues: CASSLAGTGGRYGYTF. In DNA, the CDR3 is TGTGCCAGCAGCTTGGCCGGGACAGGGGGGCGTTATGGCTACACCTTC. Drawing the rest from reference TRBV7-2 and TRBJ1-2, the complete variable domain is GAGVSQSPSNKVTEKGKDVELRCDPISGHTALYWYRQSLGQGLEFLIYFQGNSAPDKSGLPSDRFSAERTGGSVSTLTIQRTQQEDSAVYLCASSLAGTGGRYGYTFGSGTRLTVV.